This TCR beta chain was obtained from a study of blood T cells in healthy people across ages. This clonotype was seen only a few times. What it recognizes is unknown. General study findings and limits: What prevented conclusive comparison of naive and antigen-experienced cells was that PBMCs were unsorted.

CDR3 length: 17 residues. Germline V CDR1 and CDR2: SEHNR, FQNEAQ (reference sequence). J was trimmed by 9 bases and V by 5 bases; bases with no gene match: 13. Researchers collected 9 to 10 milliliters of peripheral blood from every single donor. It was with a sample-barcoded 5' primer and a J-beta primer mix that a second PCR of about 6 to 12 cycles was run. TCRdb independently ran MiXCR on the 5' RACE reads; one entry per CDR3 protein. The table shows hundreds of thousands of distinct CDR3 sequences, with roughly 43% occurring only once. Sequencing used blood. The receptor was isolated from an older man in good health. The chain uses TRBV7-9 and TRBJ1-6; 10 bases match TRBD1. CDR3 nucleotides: TGTGCCAGCAGCCCCCGGGACAGGGGTCGGCAAGGTTCACCCCTCCACTTT. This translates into CASSPRDRGRQGSPLHF.